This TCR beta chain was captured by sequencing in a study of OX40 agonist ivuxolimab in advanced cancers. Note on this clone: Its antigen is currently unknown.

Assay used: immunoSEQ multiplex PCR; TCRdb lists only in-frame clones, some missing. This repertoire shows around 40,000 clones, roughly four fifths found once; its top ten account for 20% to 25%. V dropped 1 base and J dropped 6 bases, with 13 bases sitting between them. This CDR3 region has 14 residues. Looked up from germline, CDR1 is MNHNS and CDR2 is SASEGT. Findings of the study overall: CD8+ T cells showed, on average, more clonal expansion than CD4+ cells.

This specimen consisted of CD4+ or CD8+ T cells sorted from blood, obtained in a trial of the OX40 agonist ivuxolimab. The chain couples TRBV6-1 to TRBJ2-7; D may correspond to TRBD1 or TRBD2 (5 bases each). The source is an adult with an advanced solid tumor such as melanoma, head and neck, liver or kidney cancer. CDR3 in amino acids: CASSEDPGRGEQYF. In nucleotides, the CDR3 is TGTGCCAGCAGTGAAGATCCGGGAAGGGGCGAGCAGTACTTC.